These T cell receptor beta chains were read from a single sample in a study of OX40 agonist ivuxolimab in advanced cancers. Libraries were prepared by immunoSEQ multiplex PCR; TCRdb keeps only in-frame clonotypes and omits some of them. The sample shows tens of thousands of clones, 82% of them seen only once. This specimen consisted of CD4+ or CD8+ T cells sorted from blood, obtained in a trial of the OX40 agonist ivuxolimab. The receptors shown here come from an adult with an advanced solid tumor such as melanoma, head and neck, liver or kidney cancer. CDR3s include the opening cysteine and the closing phenylalanine or tryptophan. D genes are given only for firm matches. Clone size is stated in some rows and not others, as once, few, many or a class when expanded.

CDR3: CASSAWGTSSSYNSPLHF
DNA: TGCGCCAGCAGCGCCTGGGGCACCTCTAGCTCCTATAATTCACCCCTCCACTTT
D: .
V: TRBV5-1
size: .
J: TRBJ1-6

CDR3: CASSLEGTSNQPQHF
DNA: TGTGCCAGCAGTCTAGAAGGGACATCTAATCAGCCCCAGCATTTT
D: .
V: TRBV2
size: few
J: TRBJ1-5

CDR3: CASSLGQTSYNEQFF
DNA: TGTGCCAGCAGCTTAGGACAAACCTCCTACAATGAGCAGTTCTTC
D: .
V: TRBV7-6
size: .
J: TRBJ2-1

CDR3: CASTRDRINEKLFF
DNA: TGTGCCAGCACTAGGGACAGAATTAATGAAAAACTGTTTTTT
D: TRBD1
V: TRBV6-1
size: .
J: TRBJ1-4

CDR3: CASSFLGPPTDTQYF
DNA: TGCGCCAGCAGCTTCCTCGGGCCACCCACAGATACGCAGTATTTT
D: .
V: TRBV5-1
size: .
J: TRBJ2-3

CDR3: CASSRSRTGPNQPQHF
DNA: TGTGCCAGCAGTCGGAGCCGGACAGGCCCCAATCAGCCCCAGCATTTT
D: TRBD1
V: TRBV27
size: .
J: TRBJ1-5

CDR3: CASSLVQGGSNEQFF
DNA: TGTGCCAGCAGCTTGGTCCAGGGCGGGAGCAATGAGCAGTTCTTC
D: TRBD2
V: TRBV5-6
size: .
J: TRBJ2-1

CDR3: CASSFNPQNTEAFF
DNA: TGTGCCAGCAGCTTCAACCCACAGAACACTGAAGCTTTCTTT
D: .
V: TRBV7-9
size: .
J: TRBJ1-1

CDR3: CASTGYYGYTF
DNA: TGTGCCAGCACCGGGTATTATGGCTACACCTTC
D: .
V: TRBV6-6
size: .
J: TRBJ1-2

CDR3: CASSLERGGTPGELFF
DNA: TGCGCCAGCAGCTTGGAACGGGGGGGAACCCCCGGGGAGCTGTTTTTT
D: TRBD2
V: TRBV5-1
size: .
J: TRBJ2-2

CDR3: CASSPPPGHNTEAFF
DNA: TGTGCCAGCTCACCACCCCCAGGGCATAACACTGAAGCTTTCTTT
D: .
V: TRBV18
size: .
J: TRBJ1-1

CDR3: CASSQAGQYYGYTF
DNA: TGTGCCAGCAGTCAGGCGGGACAGTACTATGGCTACACCTTC
D: TRBD1
V: TRBV6-6
size: once
J: TRBJ1-2

CDR3: CASSLTQRSYNEQFF
DNA: TGTGCCAGCAGTTTAACGCAGCGGAGCTACAATGAGCAGTTCTTC
D: .
V: TRBV27
size: .
J: TRBJ2-1

CDR3: CASSLPGNRVNTEAFF
DNA: TGTGCCAGCAGCTTGCCCGGGAACAGGGTGAACACTGAAGCTTTCTTT
D: .
V: TRBV5-4
size: .
J: TRBJ1-1

CDR3: CASQTGDSGNTIYF
DNA: TGCGCCAGCCAGACAGGAGACTCTGGAAACACCATATATTTT
D: .
V: TRBV5-1
size: .
J: TRBJ1-3

CDR3: CASSFFDRPYEQYF
DNA: TGTGCCAGCAGCTTCTTTGACAGGCCCTACGAGCAGTACTTC
D: .
V: TRBV11-1
size: .
J: TRBJ2-7

CDR3: CASSQNWGQETQYF
DNA: TGTGCCAGCAGCCAAAACTGGGGCCAAGAGACCCAGTACTTC
D: .
V: TRBV14
size: .
J: TRBJ2-5

CDR3: CASRGGQQNAEAFF
DNA: TGTGCCAGCAGGGGGGGACAGCAGAACGCTGAAGCTTTCTTT
D: TRBD1
V: TRBV2
size: few
J: TRBJ1-1

CDR3: CASSPGLGATDTQYF
DNA: TGTGCCAGCTCACCTGGACTAGGTGCAACAGATACGCAGTATTTT
D: TRBD2
V: TRBV18
size: .
J: TRBJ2-3

CDR3: CASSQVGRSYEQYF
DNA: TGCGCCAGCAGCCAAGTGGGCAGATCCTACGAGCAGTACTTC
D: .
V: TRBV4-1
size: .
J: TRBJ2-7

CDR3: CAIRGQDSNQPQHF
DNA: TGTGCCATCAGAGGACAGGATAGCAATCAGCCCCAGCATTTT
D: TRBD1
V: TRBV10-3
size: .
J: TRBJ1-5

CDR3: CASSLLGAGDYEQYF
DNA: TGTGCCAGCTCACTTCTCGGGGCAGGGGACTACGAGCAGTACTTC
D: .
V: TRBV28
size: .
J: TRBJ2-7

CDR3: CASSLEGGGGTTEAFF
DNA: TGTGCCAGCAGCTTAGAGGGAGGAGGCGGAACCACTGAAGCTTTCTTT
D: .
V: TRBV7-9
size: .
J: TRBJ1-1

CDR3: CASSIDKRLSTDTQYF
DNA: TGTGCCAGTAGTATAGATAAACGACTCAGCACAGATACGCAGTATTTT
D: .
V: TRBV19
size: .
J: TRBJ2-3

CDR3: CASSFGQGREQYF
DNA: TGTGCCAGCAGCTTCGGACAGGGAAGGGAGCAGTACTTC
D: TRBD1
V: TRBV5-6
size: .
J: TRBJ2-7

CDR3: CASSLQGLAGAETQYF
DNA: TGTGCCAGCAGCTTACAGGGACTAGCGGGAGCGGAGACCCAGTACTTC
D: TRBD2
V: TRBV7-2
size: few
J: TRBJ2-5

CDR3: CAWTTGGPGELFF
DNA: TGTGCCTGGACTACGGGAGGGCCCGGGGAGCTGTTTTTT
D: TRBD2
V: TRBV30
size: .
J: TRBJ2-2

CDR3: CAISRGAQETQYF
DNA: TGTGCCATCAGTAGGGGGGCCCAAGAGACCCAGTACTTC
D: .
V: TRBV10-3
size: few
J: TRBJ2-5

CDR3: CASSLWTSGFTDTQYF
DNA: TGCGCCAGCAGCCTTTGGACTAGCGGGTTCACAGATACGCAGTATTTT
D: TRBD2
V: TRBV4-3
size: .
J: TRBJ2-3

CDR3: CASMQDRVGGYTF
DNA: TGTGCCAGCATGCAAGACAGGGTTGGCGGCTACACCTTC
D: TRBD1
V: TRBV6-1
size: .
J: TRBJ1-2

CDR3: CAISEREWELFF
DNA: TGTGCCATCAGTGAAAGGGAGTGGGAGCTGTTTTTT
D: .
V: TRBV10-3
size: .
J: TRBJ2-2

CDR3: CASSPIGGYGYTF
DNA: TGTGCCAGCAGCCCCATCGGGGGCTATGGCTACACCTTC
D: .
V: TRBV7-3
size: .
J: TRBJ1-2

CDR3: CASSHEMGTGGYEQYF
DNA: TGCGCCAGCAGCCACGAGATGGGGACAGGTGGGTACGAGCAGTACTTC
D: TRBD1
V: TRBV4-1
size: .
J: TRBJ2-7

CDR3: CASSLYEHFNEKLFF
DNA: TGTGCCAGCAGCTTATACGAACATTTTAATGAAAAACTGTTTTTT
D: .
V: TRBV7-9
size: .
J: TRBJ1-4

CDR3: CASTQGGDLSGYTF
DNA: TGTGCCAGTACTCAGGGGGGCGATTTGTCCGGCTACACCTTC
D: TRBD1
V: TRBV19
size: .
J: TRBJ1-2

CDR3: CASSSGQGSQETQYF
DNA: TGTGCCAGCAGCTCGGGACAGGGTAGCCAAGAGACCCAGTACTTC
D: TRBD1
V: TRBV7-3
size: .
J: TRBJ2-5

CDR3: CASRRLAGGFYEQYF
DNA: TGTGCCAGCAGGAGACTAGCGGGAGGATTCTACGAGCAGTACTTC
D: TRBD2
V: TRBV6-5
size: .
J: TRBJ2-7

CDR3: CASSLETGNYGYTF
DNA: TGTGCCAGCAGCTTAGAGACCGGGAACTATGGCTACACCTTC
D: .
V: TRBV7-2
size: few
J: TRBJ1-2

CDR3: CSVGGVGQETQYF
DNA: TGCAGCGTTGGGGGGGTGGGACAAGAGACCCAGTACTTC
D: .
V: TRBV29-1
size: .
J: TRBJ2-5

CDR3: CASSLRDRPSSPLHF
DNA: TGTGCCAGCAGCCTCCGGGACAGGCCTTCTTCACCCCTCCACTTT
D: TRBD1
V: TRBV7-8
size: .
J: TRBJ1-6

CDR3: CASSIGLAGVGYEQYF
DNA: TGTGCCAGTAGTATTGGACTAGCGGGAGTAGGCTACGAGCAGTACTTC
D: TRBD2
V: TRBV19
size: once
J: TRBJ2-7

CDR3: CSVDLTQTRSTDTQYF
DNA: TGCAGCGTCGATTTAACCCAGACTAGAAGCACAGATACGCAGTATTTT
D: .
V: TRBV29-1
size: .
J: TRBJ2-3

CDR3: CASSWRQLTGELFF
DNA: TGTGCCAGCAGCTGGAGACAGCTCACCGGGGAGCTGTTTTTT
D: .
V: TRBV11-1
size: .
J: TRBJ2-2

CDR3: CASSQELRYTF
DNA: TGCGCCAGCAGCCAAGAGCTCCGCTACACCTTC
D: .
V: TRBV4-1
size: .
J: TRBJ1-2

CDR3: CASSERDRVQVGELFF
DNA: TGTGCCAGCAGTGAGCGAGACAGGGTTCAGGTCGGGGAGCTGTTTTTT
D: TRBD1
V: TRBV6-1
size: .
J: TRBJ2-2

CDR3: CASSGIGTARDEQYF
DNA: TGTGCCAGCAGCGGTATCGGGACGGCCCGGGACGAGCAGTACTTC
D: .
V: TRBV7-9
size: .
J: TRBJ2-7

CDR3: CASSVEGGGKQYF
DNA: TGTGCCAGCAGCGTAGAAGGTGGCGGAAAGCAGTACTTC
D: .
V: TRBV7-2
size: .
J: TRBJ2-7

CDR3: CASSQGTGGADTQYF
DNA: TGTGCCAGCAGCCAGGGGACAGGGGGCGCAGATACGCAGTATTTT
D: TRBD1
V: TRBV4-2
size: .
J: TRBJ2-3

CDR3: CASSLVGAQETQYF
DNA: TGTGCCAGCAGCTTAGTCGGAGCCCAAGAGACCCAGTACTTC
D: .
V: TRBV7-2
size: .
J: TRBJ2-5

CDR3: CASRDRGYEQYF
DNA: TGTGCCAGCCGGGACAGGGGTTACGAGCAGTACTTC
D: TRBD1
V: TRBV2
size: few
J: TRBJ2-7

CDR3: CASGYLRAEAFF
DNA: TGTGCTAGTGGTTATCTCCGGGCTGAAGCTTTCTTT
D: .
V: TRBV12-5
size: .
J: TRBJ1-1

CDR3: CASSPRAGRDNEQFF
DNA: TGCGCCAGCAGCCCTCGAGCGGGAAGAGACAATGAGCAGTTCTTC
D: TRBD2
V: TRBV5-1
size: .
J: TRBJ2-1

CDR3: CAISESKGGINIQYF
DNA: TGTGCCATCAGTGAGTCCAAGGGAGGAATAAACATTCAGTACTTC
D: .
V: TRBV10-3
size: .
J: TRBJ2-4

CDR3: CASSSRTGTSYEQYF
DNA: TGTGCCAGCAGCTCCCGGACAGGGACCTCCTACGAGCAGTACTTC
D: TRBD1
V: TRBV5-5
size: .
J: TRBJ2-7

CDR3: CASSSGIMNTEAFF
DNA: TGTGCCAGCTCATCAGGGATCATGAACACTGAAGCTTTCTTT
D: .
V: TRBV18
size: .
J: TRBJ1-1

CDR3: CSVREGINTGELFF
DNA: TGCAGCGTTAGAGAAGGGATTAACACCGGGGAGCTGTTTTTT
D: .
V: TRBV29-1
size: .
J: TRBJ2-2

CDR3: CASSGTGENQPQHF
DNA: TGTGCCAGCAGTGGGACAGGGGAAAATCAGCCCCAGCATTTT
D: TRBD1
V: TRBV2
size: .
J: TRBJ1-5

CDR3: CASSGATGYYQPQHF
DNA: TGTGCCAGCAGTGGAGCGACAGGGTACTATCAGCCCCAGCATTTT
D: TRBD1
V: TRBV6-1
size: once
J: TRBJ1-5